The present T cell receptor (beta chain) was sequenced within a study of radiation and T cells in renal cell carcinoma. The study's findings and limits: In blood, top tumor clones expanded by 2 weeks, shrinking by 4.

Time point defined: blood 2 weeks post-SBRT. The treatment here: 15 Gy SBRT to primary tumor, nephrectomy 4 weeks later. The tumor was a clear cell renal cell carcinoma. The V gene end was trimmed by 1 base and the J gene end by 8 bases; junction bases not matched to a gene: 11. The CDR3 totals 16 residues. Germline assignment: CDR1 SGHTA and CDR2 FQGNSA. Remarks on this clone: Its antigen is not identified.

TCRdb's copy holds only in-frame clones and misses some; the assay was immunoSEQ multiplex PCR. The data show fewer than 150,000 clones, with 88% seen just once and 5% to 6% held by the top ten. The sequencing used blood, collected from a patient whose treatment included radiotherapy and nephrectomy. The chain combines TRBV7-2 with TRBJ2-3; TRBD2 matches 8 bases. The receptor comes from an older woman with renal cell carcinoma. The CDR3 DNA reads TGTGCCAGCAGCTTAGGGTGGCGGGGGGCCCAGGGTACGCAGTATTTT. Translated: CASSLGWRGAQGTQYF.